These 20 T cell receptor beta chains were all obtained from the same sample, sequenced in a study of T cell changes during pregnancy in multiple sclerosis. Profiling relied on immunoSEQ multiplex PCR, and the TCRdb table lists in-frame clones only, not all of them. The data contain some 43,000 clones, almost 90% of them singletons. The specimen comprised peripheral blood, sampled in the first trimester of pregnancy. These receptor sequences come from a female donor in good health, enrolled as a control in a pregnancy study.

The rearrangement links TRBV14 to TRBJ1-1; 8 positions match TRBD1. Germline V CDR1 and CDR2: SGHDN, FVKESK. V trimming: 1 base; J trimming: 5 bases; junction bases outside the gene matches: 3. The CDR3 spans 14 residues. Written as DNA, the CDR3 is TGTGCCAGCAGCCAAGGTACAGGGGGTACTGAAGCTTTCTTT. This codes for CASSQGTGGTEAFF.

The chain combines TRBV2 with TRBJ1-4; a possible D gene is TRBD1 (6 bases). This CDR3 comprises 15 residues. The germline CDR1 and CDR2 sequences are SNHLY and FYNNEI. Trimming shortened V by 5 bases and J by 7 bases, and 17 bases separated the two germline ends. The CDR3 loop is CASSPYRDGGEKLFF. The CDR3, as DNA: TGTGCCAGCAGTCCTTACAGGGATGGGGGTGAAAAACTGTTTTTT. The whole variable domain, remainder taken from reference TRBV2 and TRBJ1-4, is EPEVTQTPSHQVTQMGQEVILRCVPISNHLYFYWYRQILGQKVEFLVSFYNNEISEKSEIFDDQFSVERPDGSNFTLKIRSTKLEDSAMYFCASSPYRDGGEKLFFGSGTQLSVL.

This chain's CDR3 is CASSPPETSKNEQFF. Here the CDR3 DNA reads TGTGCCAGCTCACCACCGGAGACTAGTAAGAATGAGCAGTTCTTC. The gene calls are TRBV18 and TRBJ2-1; D might be TRBD2 (6 bases). V lost 0 bases, J lost 7 bases, and 13 bases lay in between. The CDR3 loop spans 15 amino acids. Germline assignment: CDR1 KGHSH and CDR2 LQKENI. Full variable domain (missing parts from reference TRBV18 and TRBJ2-1): NAGVMQNPRHLVRRRGQEARLRCSPMKGHSHVYWYRQLPEEGLKFMVYLQKENIIDESGMPKERFSAEFPKEGPSILRIQQVVRGDSAAYFCASSPPETSKNEQFFGPGTRLTVL.

The chain uses TRBV7-8 and TRBJ2-5, with 10 bases identical to TRBD2. The CDR3 is made up of 15 amino acids. Looked up from germline, CDR1 is SGHVS and CDR2 is FQNEAQ. V shed 4 bases, J shed 4 bases, and the junction held 6 bases outside the gene matches. The DNA of the CDR3 is TGTGCCAGCAGCTCTAAAGCGGGGGGGCGAGAGACCCAGTACTTC. This encodes CASSSKAGGRETQYF.

The chain couples TRBV18 to TRBJ2-7, with 7 bases fitting TRBD2. With V trimmed by 1 base and J by 0 bases, 9 bases remained unmatched. CDR3 size: 17 residues. The germline CDR1 and CDR2 sequences are KGHSH and LQKENI. The CDR3 region has the DNA TGTGCCAGCTCACCACAGTCACTCCGGGAGGCCTCCTACGAGCAGTACTTC. This encodes CASSPQSLREASYEQYF.

The V call is TRBV10-1, the J call TRBJ2-1, with 7 positions matching TRBD1. This CDR3 has 15 residues. Germline values: CDR1 WNHNN, CDR2 SYGVQD (reference sequence). The ends lost 3 bases at V and 4 bases at J; junction bases unmatched: 6. The CDR3, as DNA: TGCGCCAGCAGTGAAGGGGACAGATTATACAATGAGCAGTTCTTC. Residues: CASSEGDRLYNEQFF.

The chain is built from TRBV30 and TRBJ2-1, with TRBD2 identical over 10 bases. This CDR3 region has 15 residues. The ends lost 3 bases at V and 0 bases at J; junction bases unmatched: 2. The germline V gene has CDR1 GTSNPN and CDR2 SVGIG (reference sequence). The CDR3 reads CAWRASGGSYNEQFF. The DNA for the CDR3 is TGTGCCTGGAGGGCTAGCGGGGGCTCCTACAATGAGCAGTTCTTC.

This chain joins TRBV28 and TRBJ1-5, with 7 bases matching TRBD1. CDR1 MDHEN and CDR2 SYDVKM come from the germline V gene. CDR3 size: 15 residues. J was trimmed by 6 bases and V by 7 bases; bases with no gene match: 12. The CDR3 loop is CASTIIDRDSQPQHF. The CDR3 DNA sequence: TGTGCCAGCACCATCATAGACAGGGATAGTCAGCCCCAGCATTTT.

J is TRBJ2-2 and V is TRBV9; D gene unclear. The CDR3 extends over 14 amino acids. The V gene's germline CDR1 is SGDLS and CDR2 YYNGEE. The V end lost 0 bases, the J end lost 6 bases, and 9 bases lay between the germline ends. The CDR3 sequence: CASSVVVDSGELFF. The CDR3 DNA follows: TGTGCCAGCAGCGTAGTGGTAGACTCCGGGGAGCTGTTTTTT.

This rearrangement joins TRBV9 to TRBJ1-3; 7 bases are shared with TRBD1. The germline CDR1 and CDR2 sequences are SGDLS and YYNGEE. The V and J ends lost 4 bases and 0 bases, in that order; junction bases with no gene match: 13. This CDR3 is built from 18 residues. CDR3 amino acids: CASSLSPPTGLSGNTIYF. The CDR3 DNA follows: TGTGCCAGCAGCCTTTCTCCTCCGACAGGGCTCTCTGGAAACACCATATATTTT.

V usage is TRBV28 and J usage is TRBJ1-5; 7 bases are a match to TRBD1. Per germline, CDR1 MDHEN and CDR2 SYDVKM. V was clipped by 6 bases and J by 3 bases; unmatched bases: 11. This CDR3 spans 16 amino acids. The CDR3 bases are TGTGCCAGCAGATCCGGGGTGACAGGGATCAATCAGCCCCAGCATTTT. Translation: CASRSGVTGINQPQHF.

This chain connects TRBV18 to TRBJ2-7, with 8 bases lining up with TRBD1. Germline loops: CDR1 KGHSH, CDR2 LQKENI. Trimming removed 3 bases from V and 3 bases from J; junction bases left unmatched: 1. This CDR3 has 13 residues. CDR3 loop: CASSPGQVYEQYF. In DNA form, the CDR3 reads TGTGCCAGCTCACCGGGACAGGTCTACGAGCAGTACTTC.

The chain couples TRBV15 to TRBJ1-4; D remains ambiguous. The ends were cut back, 0 bases at V and 5 bases at J, with 7 bases in the middle. This CDR3 is built from 14 residues. CDR1 and CDR2 (germline): LNHNV, YYDKDF (reference sequence). The CDR3 region is CATSRDLGNEKLFF. CDR3 bases: TGTGCCACCAGCAGAGATCTAGGAAATGAAAAACTGTTTTTT.

The chain combines TRBV6-1 with TRBJ2-6, with D maybe TRBD1 (5 bases). The germline gives CDR1 MNHNS, CDR2 SASEGT. The length of the CDR3 is 17 residues. Trimming stripped 4 bases from V and 1 base from J, with 14 bases between. The CDR3 region is CASSGSQGVSGANVLTF. The CDR3 DNA sequence: TGTGCCAGCAGTGGCTCGCAGGGTGTTTCTGGGGCCAACGTCCTGACTTTC.

V gene TRBV19 combines with J gene TRBJ2-7; TRBD1 matches 7 bases. V was pared by 6 bases and J by 2 bases, with 10 bases of the junction left unmatched. Germline CDR1 reads LNHDA; CDR2 reads SQIVND (reference sequence). CDR3 size: 15 residues. The CDR3: CASSLMTGQPYEQYF. The CDR3 DNA is TGTGCCAGTAGCCTTATGACGGGACAGCCCTACGAGCAGTACTTC. Based on the CDR3 plus reference TRBV19 and TRBJ2-7, the full variable domain is DGGITQSPKYLFRKEGQNVTLSCEQNLNHDAMYWYRQDPGQGLRLIYYSQIVNDFQKGDIAEGYSVSREKKESFPLTVTSAQKNPTAFYLCASSLMTGQPYEQYFGPGTRLTVT.

V and J are TRBV10-3 and TRBJ1-2, with a tentative D call TRBD1 (5 bases). Trimming took off 7 bases at V and 0 bases at J, with 18 bases between the two ends. This CDR3 is built from 16 residues. CDR1 is ENHRY and CDR2 is SYGVKD in the germline V gene. CDR3 coding DNA: TGTGCCATCACCCAAGCGGGGGGAGAAGCTAACTATGGCTACACCTTC. This codes for CAITQAGGEANYGYTF.

This clone appeared a single time. V is TRBV28 and J is TRBJ1-4; 7 nucleotides agree with TRBD1. V shed 4 bases, J shed 6 bases, and the junction held 8 bases outside the gene matches. The CDR3 covers 15 residues. Germline-derived CDR1 and CDR2 are MDHEN and SYDVKM. The CDR3 reads CASSSPGTEYEKLFF. CDR3 DNA: TGTGCCAGCAGTTCCCCCGGGACAGAATATGAAAAACTGTTTTTT.

The table lists this clone with a few counts. The V gene is TRBV19, the J gene TRBJ1-2; 7 nucleotides align to TRBD1. In germline, CDR1 is LNHDA, CDR2 SQIVND (reference sequence). The V segment lost 6 bases and the J segment 0 bases; nucleotides outside the gene matches: 7. This CDR3 region has 15 residues. CDR3 DNA: TGTGCCAGTAGGAACACAGGGGCGCCTAACTATGGCTACACCTTC. It specifies CASRNTGAPNYGYTF.

The rearrangement joins TRBV9 to TRBJ1-1, with D possibly TRBD1 on 5 matching bases. Per the germline V gene, CDR1 is SGDLS and CDR2 is YYNGEE. V was clipped by 0 bases and J by 8 bases, with 14 bases between them. The CDR3 covers 14 residues. Here the CDR3 reads CASSVGGGRSEAFF. The CDR3, as DNA: TGTGCCAGCAGCGTAGGGGGGGGACGTTCGGAAGCTTTCTTT.

V is TRBV5-1 and J is TRBJ2-7; 16 positions match TRBD2. The germline gives CDR1 SGHRS, CDR2 YFSETQ. The CDR3 totals 18 residues. Trimming at V came to 4 bases and at J to 3 bases, leaving 10 bases not matched to a gene. CDR3 amino acids: CASSTGLAGGLEGYEQYF. The CDR3 nucleotides read TGCGCCAGCAGCACGGGACTAGCGGGAGGGCTTGAGGGCTACGAGCAGTACTTC.